Following are 9 T cell receptor beta chains from one sample sequenced in a study of T-cell memory formation after mild COVID-19. TCRdb passed the 5' RACE reads through MiXCR, listing each CDR3 protein once. This sample has approximately 480,000 distinct CDR3 sequences; about 20% occur once, and the top ten carry 10% to 15%. Sequencing was done on a sample of PBMCs or a T cell subset sorted from them (not recorded which). Receptor source: an adult woman who had mild COVID-19 (a few samples of this study predate the infection). Cell type and time point are not known.

Only a few counts were recorded for this clonotype. The chain is built from TRBV18 and TRBJ2-7; D is tentatively TRBD1 or TRBD2 (5 bases each). This CDR3 comprises 15 residues. V was shortened by 4 bases and J by 3 bases, with 16 bases between the two germline ends. Germline CDR1 and CDR2: KGHSH and LQKENI. CDR3 protein: CASSQTGTSGYEQYF. Here the CDR3 DNA reads TGTGCCAGCTCACAAACCGGGACCTCGGGCTACGAGCAGTACTTC.

The chain is built from TRBV15 and TRBJ1-2, with 7 bases matching TRBD1. Germline V gene lookup returns CDR1 LNHNV and CDR2 YYDKDF (reference sequence). The CDR3 is 14 residues long. Germline trimming cut 1 base from V and 4 bases from J; bases unmatched to any gene: 3. This CDR3 is CATSRGQGGYGYTF. As DNA, the CDR3 is TGTGCCACCAGCAGAGGACAGGGTGGCTATGGCTACACCTTC.

The chain joins TRBV10-3 to TRBJ2-7, with 13 bases matching TRBD2. The CDR3 loop spans 13 amino acids. J gave up 7 bases and V 4 bases, and 1 base lay outside the gene matches. The V gene's germline CDR1 is ENHRY and CDR2 SYGVKD. The DNA for the CDR3 is TGTGCCATCAGTGCGGGACTAGCGGGGGAGCAGTACTTC. It codes for CAISAGLAGEQYF.

This clonotype appeared a few times. This chain links TRBV7-8 with TRBJ2-7; D possibly corresponds to TRBD1 (6 bases). The CDR3 runs 15 residues. V gave up 5 bases and J gave up 0 bases, with 14 bases separating them. The germline V gene has CDR1 SGHVS and CDR2 FQNEAQ. The DNA of the CDR3 is TGTGCCAGCAGCAACCGGGACAAACTCTCCTACGAGCAGTACTTC. Its translation: CASSNRDKLSYEQYF.

The V gene is TRBV6-5, the J gene TRBJ1-2; unclear D gene. The CDR3 is made up of 16 amino acids. V was trimmed by 0 bases and J by 7 bases, leaving 18 bases between them. Germline loops: CDR1 MNHEY, CDR2 SVGAGI. The CDR3 DNA is TGTGCCAGCAGTTACTCGGGAGTCGTGAACGGAGGTGGCTACACCTTC. This sequence encodes CASSYSGVVNGGGYTF.

This clonotype was seen more than once but under ten times. The chain has TRBV10-3 and TRBJ1-3, with TRBD1 as a possible D gene (5 bases). Germline CDR1 and CDR2: ENHRY and SYGVKD. The CDR3 extends over 13 amino acids. The V end was cut by 7 bases, the J end by 5 bases, with 12 bases between. The CDR3 region is CAIMDNLRNTIYF. The CDR3 DNA sequence: TGTGCCATCATGGACAACCTCCGAAACACCATATATTTT.

This clonotype came up a few times. The rearrangement links TRBV12-3 or TRBV12-4 to TRBJ2-2, with 7 bases that match TRBD1. The CDR3 is made up of 16 amino acids. V lost 4 bases to trimming and J lost 2 bases; unmatched junction nucleotides: 7. The CDR3, as DNA: TGTGCCAGCAGTTACGGGACAGCGGTAAACACCGGGGAGCTGTTTTTT. This gives the protein CASSYGTAVNTGELFF.

The V and J genes are TRBV7-9 and TRBJ2-5; maybe TRBD2 (5 bases). The CDR3 consists of 15 residues. With 0 bases removed from V and 3 bases from J, the gap between germline ends came to 11 bases. Germline CDR1 and CDR2: SEHNR and FQNEAQ (reference sequence). In DNA form, the CDR3 reads TGTGCCAGCAGCTTAGCGGGGAGTCCAGAAGAGACCCAGTACTTC. Protein: CASSLAGSPEETQYF. Combining the CDR3 with reference TRBV7-9 and TRBJ2-5 gives the whole variable domain DTGVSQNPRHKITKRGQNVTFRCDPISEHNRLYWYRQTLGQGPEFLTYFQNEAQLEKSRLLSDRFSAERPKGSFSTLEIQRTEQGDSAMYLCASSLAGSPEETQYFGPGTRLLVL.

The rearrangement uses TRBV10-3 and TRBJ2-3, with D unresolved. The CDR3 length is 13 residues. CDR1 is ENHRY and CDR2 is SYGVKD in the germline V gene. With 2 bases removed from V and 5 bases from J, the gap between germline ends came to 8 bases. CDR3 residues: CAISEPNRDTQYF. CDR3 nucleotides: TGTGCCATCAGTGAGCCGAACAGAGATACGCAGTATTTT.